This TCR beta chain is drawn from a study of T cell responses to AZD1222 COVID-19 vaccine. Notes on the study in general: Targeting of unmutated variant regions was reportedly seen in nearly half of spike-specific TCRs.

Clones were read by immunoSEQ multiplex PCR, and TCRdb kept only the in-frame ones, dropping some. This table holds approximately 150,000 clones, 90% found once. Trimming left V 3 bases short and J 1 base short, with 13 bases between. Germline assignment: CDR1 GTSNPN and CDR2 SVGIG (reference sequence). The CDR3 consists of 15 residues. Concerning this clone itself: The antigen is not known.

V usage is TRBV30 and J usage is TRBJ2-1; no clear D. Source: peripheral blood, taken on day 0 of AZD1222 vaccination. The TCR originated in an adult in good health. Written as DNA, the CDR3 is TGTGCCTGGAGCGACGGTGTCCGGTCCTACAATGAGCAGTTCTTC. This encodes CAWSDGVRSYNEQFF.